The 14 T cell receptor beta chains below all came from one sample that was sequenced in a study of spatial heterogeneity in lung cancer. Stated time point: sample taken at primary tumor resection. These receptors' antigens are unknown. One entry per CDR3 protein results from TCRdb running MiXCR on the 5' RACE reads. The sample holds roughly 1,500 distinct CDR3 sequences; around 4.9% are singletons and the top ten take over 7%. Study-wide results and caveats: It was found that expanded intratumoral alpha and beta TCR counts tracked tumor mutation counts.

Sample: lung tumor tissue, taken at surgery. These receptor sequences come from a male donor with early-stage non-small cell lung cancer.

This clonotype is large (0.1 to 1%) in the sample. The chain has TRBV6-5 and TRBJ2-2, with D maybe TRBD1 (7 bases). Looked up from germline, CDR1 is MNHEY and CDR2 is SVGAGI. This CDR3 has 14 amino acids. V lost 5 bases, J lost 6 bases, and 13 bases lay in between. The CDR3 loop reads CASSRQGLAGELFF. The CDR3 DNA reads as TGTGCCAGCAGTCGACAGGGACTCGCCGGGGAGCTGTTTTTT.

CDR3 loop: CSAEAGALNTGELFF. CDR3 DNA sequence: TGCAGTGCGGAAGCGGGGGCCCTGAACACCGGGGAGCTGTTTTTT. This sequence joins TRBV20-1 and TRBJ2-2; TRBD2 agrees at 8 bases. CDR1 is DFQATT and CDR2 is SNEGSKA in the germline V gene (reference sequence). The length of the CDR3 is 15 residues. The ends lost 6 bases at V and 1 base at J; junction bases unmatched: 7.

By sample fraction, this clonotype is medium-sized. V is TRBV7-9 and J is TRBJ1-6, with 8 bases matching TRBD1. The CDR3 length is 14 residues. The germline CDR1 and CDR2 sequences are SEHNR and FQNEAQ (reference sequence). With 7 bases clipped from V and 9 bases from J, the junction kept 8 bases outside the gene matches. The CDR3 sequence is CASTGQGNFSPLHF. CDR3 nucleotides: TGTGCCAGCACCGGACAGGGAAATTTTTCACCCCTCCACTTT.

By sample share, this clonotype is medium-sized (0.01 to 0.1%). The V call is TRBV27, the J call TRBJ1-5; D is perhaps TRBD1 (5 bases). The length of the CDR3 is 15 residues. Germline lookup yields CDR1 MNHEY and CDR2 SMNVEV (reference sequence). V was pared by 1 base and J by 6 bases, with 13 bases between. The CDR3 is CASSLLGEKGQPQHF. CDR3 nucleotides: TGTGCCAGCAGTTTATTGGGGGAAAAGGGTCAGCCCCAGCATTTT.

By share of the sample, this clonotype is medium-sized. The V gene is TRBV7-2, the J gene TRBJ2-4, with D possibly matching TRBD1 (6 bases). CDR1 and CDR2 from the germline V gene are SGHTA and FQGNSA. With 5 bases removed from V and 7 bases from J, the gap between germline ends came to 18 bases. This CDR3 is built from 15 residues. The CDR3 DNA sequence: TGTGCCAGCAGCGGTGGGGGCGGTCTATGGAACATTCAGTACTTC. Translated, it gives CASSGGGGLWNIQYF.

Judged by abundance, this clonotype is medium-sized. The chain employs TRBV5-6 and TRBJ2-7; D is possibly TRBD1 (6 bases). The V end was cut by 4 bases, the J end by 3 bases, with 14 bases between. This CDR3 has 14 residues. Germline V gene data show CDR1 as SGHDT and CDR2 as YYEEEE. The CDR3: CASSQQGLIYEQYF. The CDR3, as DNA: TGTGCCAGCAGCCAACAGGGCCTGATCTACGAGCAGTACTTC.

This clonotype is medium-sized within its sample. The chain links TRBV6-4 to TRBJ2-1; D may be TRBD2 (5 bases). The CDR3 extends over 15 amino acids. V shed 0 bases and J shed 2 bases, with 8 bases lying between them. Germline V lookup: CDR1 MRHNA, CDR2 SNTAGT. The CDR3 loop is CASSDSPGAYNEQFF. The CDR3 nucleotides are TGTGCCAGCAGTGACTCGCCCGGGGCCTACAATGAGCAGTTCTTC.

Within the sample, this clonotype is medium-sized. The rearrangement links TRBV5-1 to TRBJ1-1; TRBD1 might be the D (5 bases). The CDR3 totals 14 residues. The V gene's germline CDR1 is SGHRS and CDR2 YFSETQ. The germline V and J ends were trimmed by 2 bases and 5 bases, with 13 bases remaining between them. DNA of the CDR3: TGCGCCAGCAGCTTTACCGACAGAAGAACTGAAGCTTTCTTT. It codes for CASSFTDRRTEAFF.

In its sample, this clonotype is medium-sized. The chain combines TRBV6-2 or TRBV6-3 with TRBJ1-5; unclear D gene. CDR3 length: 15 residues. Germline V gene lookup returns CDR1 MNHEY and CDR2 SVGEGT. The germline V and J ends were trimmed by 6 bases and 2 bases, with 14 bases remaining between them. This CDR3 reads CASRRHTDGNQPQHF. CDR3 bases: TGTGCCAGCAGGCGGCACACCGATGGCAATCAGCCCCAGCATTTT.

This clonotype is categorized as medium-sized. This chain links TRBV19 with TRBJ1-4; TRBD1 aligns across 9 bases. The trim removed 6 bases at V and 0 bases at J, leaving 17 bases unmatched. This CDR3 is built from 20 residues. The germline V gene has CDR1 LNHDA and CDR2 SQIVND (reference sequence). This CDR3 is CASSLNRGRLRFATNEKLFF. The CDR3 bases are TGTGCCAGTAGCTTGAACAGGGGGCGCCTCCGATTTGCAACTAATGAAAAACTGTTTTTT.

Relative to its sample, this clonotype is medium-sized (0.01 to 0.1%). J is TRBJ2-5 and V is TRBV2; TRBD2 agrees at 12 bases. The V gene's germline CDR1 is SNHLY and CDR2 FYNNEI. This CDR3 region has 15 residues. The J segment lost 5 bases and the V segment lost 6 bases, leaving 7 bases of the junction unmatched. DNA of the CDR3: TGTGCCAGCAGGGGGGGACTAGCGGGTCAGGAGACCCAGTACTTC. It encodes CASRGGLAGQETQYF.

This clonotype is large by share. The genes are TRBV12-3 or TRBV12-4 and TRBJ2-2, with a tentative D call TRBD2 (5 bases). The V gene lost 5 bases and the J gene lost 0 bases, with 22 bases spanning the gap. The CDR3 runs 19 residues. The CDR3, as DNA: TGTGCCAGCAGTCCCGGGATACCCAACGCTATATCGAACACCGGGGAGCTGTTTTTT. It translates to CASSPGIPNAISNTGELFF.

This chain connects TRBV7-2 to TRBJ2-5; TRBD2 aligns across 7 bases. The trim removed 5 bases at V and 4 bases at J, leaving 13 bases unmatched. The CDR3 runs 16 residues. Per the germline V gene, CDR1 is SGHTA and CDR2 is FQGNSA. The CDR3 bases are TGTGCCAGCAGCGTGGGTTGGGGGGGAAACCGAGAGACCCAGTACTTC. Protein: CASSVGWGGNRETQYF.

This clonotype appeared many times. The chain joins TRBV13 to TRBJ2-2; no definite D call. The CDR3 loop spans 14 amino acids. The germline V gene has CDR1 PRHDT and CDR2 FYEKMQ (reference sequence). Trimming took 3 bases from V and 1 from J, leaving 6 bases between them. As DNA, the CDR3 is TGTGCCAGCAGCTTTTGGGGGAACACCGGGGAGCTGTTTTTT. This sequence encodes CASSFWGNTGELFF.